This T cell receptor beta chain derives from a study of blood T cell repertoires in COVID-19. The wider study: Samples taken during acute and convalescent COVID-19 were collected in the United States, Italy and Spain. PBMCs, B-cell-depleted T cells, or T cells were the source of the cDNA or gDNA that made up the material.

The CDR3 has 15 residues. Germline V lookup: CDR1 SGHTA, CDR2 FQGNSA. The J segment lost 3 bases and the V segment lost 3 bases, leaving 4 bases of the junction unmatched. As handled by the study authors: The assay estimated nucleated cells by amplifying reference gene primers. Generated by immunoSEQ multiplex PCR, the TCRdb table keeps only in-frame clones and is missing some. Clonal size and the V and J genes are those of that table, whereas D and trimming came from the DNA. The table has about 140,000 clones, about 80% seen once. Sequencing used peripheral blood. The chain links TRBV7-2 to TRBJ1-5; 8 bases agree with TRBD1. The TCR comes from a man between 65 and 85 years old who had recovered from COVID-19. The CDR3 protein is CASSFTRGPNQPQHF. DNA for the CDR3: TGTGCCAGCAGCTTTACCAGGGGGCCCAATCAGCCCCAGCATTTT.